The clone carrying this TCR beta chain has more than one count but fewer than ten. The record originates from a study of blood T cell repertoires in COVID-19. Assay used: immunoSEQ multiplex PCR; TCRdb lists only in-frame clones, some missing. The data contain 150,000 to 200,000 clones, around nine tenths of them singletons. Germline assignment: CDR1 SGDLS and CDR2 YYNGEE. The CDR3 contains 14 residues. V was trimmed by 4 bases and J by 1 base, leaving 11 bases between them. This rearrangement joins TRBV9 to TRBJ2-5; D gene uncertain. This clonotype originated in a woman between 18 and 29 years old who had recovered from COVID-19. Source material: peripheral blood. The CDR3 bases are TGTGCCAGCAGCATTTCCGGGTCCCAAGAGACCCAGTACTTC. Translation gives CASSISGSQETQYF.